These 26 T cell receptor beta chains were sequenced from one sample in a study of CD8 T cells in ankylosing spondylitis. Points from the study as a whole: Ankylosing spondylitis blood appeared to carry a characteristic TCR beta motif of several highly homologous variants.

TCRdb reprocessed the 5' RACE reads via MiXCR and lists one record per CDR3 protein. The sample shows 500,000 to 550,000 distinct CDR3 sequences, over 9.5% of them seen only once. Which antigens these TCRs recognize remains unknown. Specimen: blood, either unsorted or a sorted T cell fraction (not recorded which). These receptors all come from a male donor with ankylosing spondylitis.

This chain links TRBV6-2 or TRBV6-3 with TRBJ2-1; D unclear. Germline CDR1 reads MNHEY; CDR2 reads SVGEGT. The CDR3 contains 15 residues. V was clipped by 6 bases and J by 2 bases, with 14 bases between them. In nucleotides, the CDR3 is TGTGCCAGCAGAATTCTTTTTACGGCCTACAATGAGCAGTTCTTC. Its protein product is CASRILFTAYNEQFF.

The chain recombines TRBV5-1 with TRBJ2-7; D is possibly TRBD1 (6 bases). The CDR3 consists of 17 residues. Germline CDR1 and CDR2: SGHRS and YFSETQ. Trimming stripped 2 bases from V and 1 base from J, with 19 bases between. DNA of the CDR3: TGCGCCAGCAGCTTAGGTTTTGGACAGCCAAATTCCTACGAGCAGTACGTC. Translation: CASSLGFGQPNSYEQYV.

The sample holds a few counts of this clonotype. V and J are TRBV3-1 and TRBJ1-1, with D tentatively TRBD1 (5 bases). CDR1 is LGHDT, CDR2 YNNKEL, per germline (reference sequence). The CDR3 extends over 14 amino acids. V was pared by 1 base and J by 3 bases, with 9 bases between. The CDR3 DNA reads as TGTGCCAGCAGCCAAGTATGGGGGGACACTGAAGCTTTCTTT. It yields the protein CASSQVWGDTEAFF.

This clonotype turned up a few times. This chain connects TRBV5-1 to TRBJ1-1; no clear D gene. From germline, CDR1 is SGHRS and CDR2 YFSETQ. Trimming left V 3 bases short and J 7 bases short, with 19 bases between. The CDR3 runs to 15 residues. CDR3 loop: CASSSLTARTSEAFF. The CDR3 DNA sequence: TGCGCCAGCAGCTCGCTAACCGCCAGAACAAGTGAAGCTTTCTTT. Full variable domain (outside the CDR3, taken from reference TRBV5-1 and TRBJ1-1): KAGVTQTPRYLIKTRGQQVTLSCSPISGHRSVSWYQQTPGQGLQFLFEYFSETQRNKGNFPGRFSGRQFSNSRSEMNVSTLELGDSALYLCASSSLTARTSEAFFGQGTRLTVV.

The chain joins TRBV5-1 to TRBJ2-5; D gene unclear. Trimming shortened V by 5 bases and J by 2 bases, and 7 bases separated the two germline ends. The CDR3 contains 12 residues. From germline, CDR1 is SGHRS and CDR2 YFSETQ. The CDR3 sequence is CASRVQQETQYF. In DNA, the CDR3 is TGCGCCAGCAGGGTCCAACAAGAGACCCAGTACTTC.

This clonotype has ten or more counts. J is TRBJ2-5 and V is TRBV5-1; D is unresolved. The CDR3 consists of 13 residues. Deletions cut 3 bases from V and 7 bases from J, with 13 bases between. From germline, CDR1 is SGHRS and CDR2 YFSETQ. CDR3 loop: CASSSLADPTQYF. The CDR3 DNA reads as TGCGCCAGCAGCTCGCTGGCAGACCCGACCCAGTACTTC. Drawing the rest from reference TRBV5-1 and TRBJ2-5, the complete variable domain is KAGVTQTPRYLIKTRGQQVTLSCSPISGHRSVSWYQQTPGQGLQFLFEYFSETQRNKGNFPGRFSGRQFSNSRSEMNVSTLELGDSALYLCASSSLADPTQYFGPGTRLLVL.

This clonotype occurred many times. The V call is TRBV25-1, the J call TRBJ2-5; weak D call: TRBD1 (6 bases). The V gene lost 4 bases and the J gene lost 5 bases, with 17 bases spanning the gap. Germline values: CDR1 MGHDK, CDR2 SYGVNS. The CDR3 extends over 15 amino acids. The CDR3 DNA is TGTGCCAGCAGTGGGGGGACACCCCTTGCTGAGACCCAGTACTTC. This translates into CASSGGTPLAETQYF.

The chain recombines TRBV5-1 with TRBJ2-5; D is undetermined. Germline V gene data show CDR1 as SGHRS and CDR2 as YFSETQ. CDR3 length: 13 residues. V was cut by 0 bases and J by 5 bases, with 8 bases left in between. The CDR3: CASSLASYETQYF. CDR3 DNA sequence: TGCGCCAGCAGCTTGGCCTCGTATGAGACCCAGTACTTC.

The rearrangement joins TRBV11-1 to TRBJ2-2; 8 bases match TRBD2. CDR1 is SGHAT, CDR2 FQDESV, per germline (reference sequence). The CDR3 loop spans 18 amino acids. Trimming cost V 5 bases and J 1 base; bases outside gene matches: 12. CDR3 DNA: TGTGCCAGCAGCGACCTCCTAGCGGGTCCCCTGAACACCGGGGAGCTGTTTTTT. It specifies CASSDLLAGPLNTGELFF.

V is TRBV20-1 and J is TRBJ1-2, with 7 nucleotides matching TRBD1. Germline V gene sequence: CDR1 DFQATT, CDR2 SNEGSKA (reference sequence). J gave up 3 bases and V 2 bases, and 9 bases lay outside the gene matches. This CDR3 spans 15 amino acids. CDR3: CSARPPTGWDYGYTF. The CDR3 DNA sequence: TGCAGTGCTAGACCTCCGACAGGGTGGGACTATGGCTACACCTTC.

This clonotype has at least ten counts. The gene calls are TRBV5-1 and TRBJ1-1; the D is unclear. The germline CDR1 and CDR2 sequences are SGHRS and YFSETQ. V lost 0 bases, J lost 0 bases, and 6 bases lay in between. The CDR3 spans 14 residues. The CDR3 region is CASSLDTMNTEAFF. In nucleotides, the CDR3 is TGCGCCAGCAGCTTGGACACGATGAACACTGAAGCTTTCTTT. Together with reference TRBV5-1 and TRBJ1-1, the CDR3 gives the full variable domain: KAGVTQTPRYLIKTRGQQVTLSCSPISGHRSVSWYQQTPGQGLQFLFEYFSETQRNKGNFPGRFSGRQFSNSRSEMNVSTLELGDSALYLCASSLDTMNTEAFFGQGTRLTVV.

This clonotype was seen a few times. The J gene is TRBJ2-2, the V gene TRBV25-1; D uncertain. Germline CDR1 reads MGHDK; CDR2 reads SYGVNS. CDR3 size: 14 residues. V lost 1 base and J lost 8, with 11 bases in between. CDR3 DNA sequence: TGTGCCAGCAGTGAATTAATGTTATCGGGGGAGCTGTTTTTT. This sequence encodes CASSELMLSGELFF. Full variable domain (remainder filled in from reference TRBV25-1 and TRBJ2-2): EADIYQTPRYLVIGTGKKITLECSQTMGHDKMYWYQQDPGMELHLIHYSYGVNSTEKGDLSSESTVSRIRTEHFPLTLESARPSHTSQYLCASSELMLSGELFFGEGSRLTVL.

The rearrangement uses TRBV7-4 and TRBJ2-7; TRBD2 might be the D (7 bases). The V end lost 5 bases, the J end lost 2 bases, and 19 bases lay between the germline ends. The CDR3 has 16 amino acids. Germline V gene sequence: CDR1 SGHVT, CDR2 SQSDAQ. The CDR3 loop reads CASSLYEEGGTYEQYF. The CDR3 nucleotides read TGTGCCAGCAGCCTTTATGAGGAGGGGGGGACCTACGAGCAGTACTTC.

This chain links TRBV5-1 with TRBJ1-2; 7 bases line up with TRBD1. The V and J ends lost 6 bases and 0 bases, in that order; junction bases with no gene match: 8. Germline assignment: CDR1 SGHRS and CDR2 YFSETQ. The CDR3 totals 15 residues. Here the CDR3 reads CASMEQGQPNYGYTF. In DNA, the CDR3 is TGCGCCAGCATGGAACAGGGACAGCCTAACTATGGCTACACCTTC.

The CDR3 here is CASSSQPGLFYEQFF. The DNA for the CDR3 is TGTGCCAGCAGCTCGCAACCGGGACTATTCTATGAGCAGTTCTTC. V is TRBV7-2 and J is TRBJ2-1; 7 bases are a match to TRBD2. The CDR3 spans 15 residues. The germline CDR1 and CDR2 sequences are SGHTA and FQGNSA. The ends lost 4 bases at V and 8 bases at J; junction bases unmatched: 11. The whole variable domain, filled in from reference TRBV7-2 and TRBJ2-1, reads GAGVSQSPSNKVTEKGKDVELRCDPISGHTALYWYRQSLGQGLEFLIYFQGNSAPDKSGLPSDRFSAERTGGSVSTLTIQRTQQEDSAVYLCASSSQPGLFYEQFFGPGTRLTVL.

The chain links TRBV15 to TRBJ2-6; weak D call: TRBD2 (6 bases). CDR1 LNHNV and CDR2 YYDKDF come from the germline V gene (reference sequence). The V gene lost 8 bases and the J gene lost 0 bases, with 17 bases spanning the gap. The CDR3 has 17 amino acids. This CDR3 is CATGSQRESSGANVLTF. The CDR3 bases are TGTGCCACCGGATCCCAACGGGAGTCCTCTGGGGCCAACGTCCTGACTTTC.

The V and J genes are TRBV7-8 and TRBJ2-2; 9 nucleotides align to TRBD2. The CDR3 contains 16 residues. Germline-derived CDR1 and CDR2 are SGHVS and FQNEAQ. V lost 4 bases and J lost 4; bases outside the gene matches: 7. The chain's CDR3 is CASSSDAAGGTGELFF. The CDR3 DNA reads TGTGCCAGCAGCTCGGATGCAGCGGGAGGCACCGGGGAGCTGTTTTTT.

Many counts were recorded for this clonotype. The chain recombines TRBV11-1 with TRBJ2-5; possibly TRBD1 or TRBD2 for D (5 bases each). This CDR3 has 16 amino acids. The V end was cut by 4 bases, the J end by 2 bases, with 17 bases between. Germline CDR1 is SGHAT and CDR2 is FQDESV (reference sequence). This CDR3 is CASSSRAGLWQETQYF. In nucleotides, the CDR3 is TGTGCCAGCAGCTCCAGGGCGGGCCTGTGGCAAGAGACCCAGTACTTC.

A few counts support this clonotype. This rearrangement joins TRBV6-4 to TRBJ1-2; 11 bases map to TRBD1. The CDR3 has 14 residues. With V trimmed by 2 bases and J by 4 bases, 0 bases remained unmatched. Germline V gene lookup returns CDR1 MRHNA and CDR2 SNTAGT. The CDR3 coding sequence is TGTGCCAGCAGTGACGGGACAGGGGGCTATGGCTACACCTTC. Amino acid sequence: CASSDGTGGYGYTF.

The V call is TRBV7-9, the J call TRBJ2-7, with TRBD1 as a possible D gene (5 bases). The CDR3 is 12 amino acids. Germline values: CDR1 SEHNR, CDR2 FQNEAQ (reference sequence). The V end was cut by 2 bases, the J end by 9 bases, with 11 bases between. The CDR3 nucleotides read TGTGCCAGCAGCTTATTGACAGACATGCAGTACTTC. As protein: CASSLLTDMQYF.

This clonotype was seen a handful of times. V gene TRBV25-1 combines with J gene TRBJ1-4; D possibly corresponds to TRBD1 (6 bases). V was cut by 3 bases and J by 8 bases, with 16 bases left in between. CDR3 length: 15 residues. In germline, CDR1 is MGHDK, CDR2 SYGVNS. CDR3 sequence: CASSDQIGGKEKLFF. CDR3 coding DNA: TGTGCCAGCAGTGACCAGATAGGGGGAAAGGAAAAACTGTTTTTT.

This clonotype was recorded a few times. This chain uses TRBV12-3 or TRBV12-4 with TRBJ1-5; 7 positions agree with TRBD1. Trimming took 3 bases from V and 7 from J; bases not matched to a gene: 6. The CDR3 is made up of 14 amino acids. The CDR3 reads CASSLQAGGQPQHF. CDR3 bases: TGTGCCAGCAGTTTGCAGGCAGGGGGACAGCCCCAGCATTTT.

The J gene is TRBJ2-1, the V gene TRBV5-6, with TRBD1 as a possible D gene (6 bases). V was trimmed by 5 bases and J by 8 bases, leaving 17 bases between them. Germline CDR1 and CDR2: SGHDT and YYEEEE. The CDR3 sequence is 14 residues long. The CDR3 sequence: CASRDGHGGYEQFF. Written as DNA, the CDR3 is TGTGCCAGCAGGGACGGTCATGGGGGCTATGAGCAGTTCTTC.

The CDR3 is CASSFLAGGELFF. The CDR3, as DNA: TGTGCCAGCAGCTTTCTGGCGGGCGGGGAGCTGTTTTTT. The chain carries TRBV11-3 and TRBJ2-2; D may be TRBD2 (5 bases). The CDR3 is made up of 13 amino acids. Trimming took off 3 bases at V and 7 bases at J, with 9 bases between the two ends. CDR1 SGHNT and CDR2 YENEEA come from the germline V gene.

The V and J genes are TRBV9 and TRBJ2-2; D gene uncertain. The CDR3 extends over 16 amino acids. CDR1 and CDR2 from the germline V gene are SGDLS and YYNGEE. Trimming shortened V by 4 bases and J by 1 base, and 14 bases separated the two germline ends. The CDR3 sequence: CASSPPRSVNTGELFF. Written as DNA, the CDR3 is TGTGCCAGCAGCCCCCCCCGATCAGTGAACACCGGGGAGCTGTTTTTT.

This clonotype showed up just a few times. This sequence joins TRBV9 and TRBJ2-1; the match to TRBD1 covers 8 bases. The length of the CDR3 is 14 residues. Germline lookup yields CDR1 SGDLS and CDR2 YYNGEE. The trim removed 4 bases at V and 5 bases at J, leaving 5 bases unmatched. The CDR3 sequence is CASSIRTGNNEQFF. Here the CDR3 DNA reads TGTGCCAGCAGCATCCGGACAGGGAACAATGAGCAGTTCTTC. The whole variable domain, remainder taken from reference TRBV9 and TRBJ2-1, is DSGVTQTPKHLITATGQRVTLRCSPRSGDLSVYWYQQSLDQGLQFLIQYYNGEERAKGNILERFSAQQFPDLHSELNLSSLELGDSALYFCASSIRTGNNEQFFGPGTRLTVL.